This T cell receptor (beta chain) was found in a study of blood T cell repertoires in COVID-19. Overall study: T cells, B-cell-depleted T cells, or PBMCs provided the cDNA or gDNA that served as material.

Germline CDR1 MNHEY, CDR2 SVGAGI. V was clipped by 5 bases and J by 0 bases, with 11 bases between them. The CDR3 totals 14 residues. Method: immunoSEQ multiplex PCR; TCRdb's copy keeps in-frame clones and lacks some. The sample contains 95,000 to 150,000 clones, around 89% of which appear only once. V is TRBV6-5 and J is TRBJ2-7; the D gene is possibly TRBD1 (5 bases). This TCR derives from a man between 70 and 80 years old with active or convalescent COVID-19. The sequencing input was peripheral blood. The CDR3 is CASSPRTSSYEQYF. CDR3 DNA: TGTGCCAGCAGTCCCCGGACAAGCTCCTACGAGCAGTACTTC.